This T cell receptor (beta chain) was documented in a study of blood T cells in healthy people across ages. Across the study: About one barcoded TCR beta cDNA was captured per two T cells.

The donors, all healthy, were Caucasians living in Russia, aged roughly 6 to 100. Primed by a sample-barcoded 5' primer and a J-beta primer mix, a second PCR proceeded for 7 to 11 cycles. Sequencing of every sample gave 2.5 million or more CDR3-containing paired-end reads. TCRdb re-called the 5' RACE reads through MiXCR, storing one row per CDR3 protein. The data hold roughly 2 million distinct CDR3 sequences, with about 49% observed a single time. The source of this sequence is a woman between 35 and 50 years old in good health. Sequenced input: blood.

The CDR3 DNA is TGTGCCAGTAGTATTTTCTCCTACAATGAGCAGTTCTTC. The encoded protein is CASSIFSYNEQFF. The chain joins TRBV19 to TRBJ2-1; D uncertain. CDR1 LNHDA and CDR2 SQIVND come from the germline V gene (reference sequence). Between the trimmed V and J ends, which lost 3 bases and 0 bases, there was a span of 3 bases. The CDR3 runs to 13 residues.